The source of this T cell receptor beta chain is a study of glioma-infiltrating T cells after dendritic cell vaccination. Study background: Patients had newly diagnosed or recurrent glioblastoma and received dendritic cell vaccines. Autologous tumor lysate-pulsed dendritic cell vaccination was given between the early 2000s and the early 2010s.

This CDR3 has 13 amino acids. The germline V gene encodes CDR1 SGHNT and CDR2 YENEEA. The junction had 5 bases not matched to a gene; V was cut back by 3 bases and J by 9 bases. The immunoSEQ assay amplified TCRB CDR3 from up to about 2 ug DNA. Profiled with immunoSEQ multiplex PCR; TCRdb holds only in-frame clones, not every one. The sample has roughly 51,000 clones, 65% to 90% seen once. The chain is built from TRBV11-3 and TRBJ1-2, with 9 bases matching TRBD1. This clonotype originated in a human donor with glioblastoma. This sample comprised blood, obtained before dendritic cell vaccination. The CDR3 bases are TGTGCCAGCAGCTTCGACAGGGGGAGACGCTACACCTTC. This gives the protein CASSFDRGRRYTF.